The clone carrying this T cell receptor beta chain has ten or more counts. Its antigen is not known. TCRdb fed the reads into MiXCR, producing one record per CDR3 protein. This sample has 200,000 or so distinct CDR3 sequences, with under 30% found just once. The data were obtained in a study of T cell repertoires in cytomegalovirus infection. The overall study: Through public TCR beta signatures, both CMV infection and matching HLA type were indicated.

Study-wide points: Ex vivo responses were dominated by HLA-C-restricted CMV-specific TCR beta clonotypes. Adding up the frequency of public TCR beta families identified people who carried CMV plus the relevant HLA.

V dropped 5 bases and J dropped 4; count of bases not matched to a gene: 7. Germline assignment: CDR1 SGHTA and CDR2 FQGNSA. There are 15 residues in the CDR3. This clonotype originated in a human donor in good health (CMV status not recorded). Some clones in this sample may be carry-over from other donors' samples. V usage is TRBV7-2 and J usage is TRBJ1-5; TRBD1 agrees at 8 bases. The sample comprised PBMCs. CDR3 region: CASSGVRGLNQPQHF. The CDR3 nucleotides read TGTGCCAGCAGCGGGGTCAGGGGGCTGAATCAGCCCCAGCATTTT.